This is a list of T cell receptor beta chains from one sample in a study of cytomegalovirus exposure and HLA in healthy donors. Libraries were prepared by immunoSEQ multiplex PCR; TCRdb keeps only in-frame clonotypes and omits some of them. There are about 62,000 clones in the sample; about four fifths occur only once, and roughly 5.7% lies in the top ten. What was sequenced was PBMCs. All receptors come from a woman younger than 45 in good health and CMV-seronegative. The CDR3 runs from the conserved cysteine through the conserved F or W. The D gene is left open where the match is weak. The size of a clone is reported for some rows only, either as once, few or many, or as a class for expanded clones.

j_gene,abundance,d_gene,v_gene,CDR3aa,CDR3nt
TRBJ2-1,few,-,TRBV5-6,CASSLNDFSYNEQFF,TGTGCCAGCAGCTTGAACGACTTCTCCTACAATGAGCAGTTCTTC
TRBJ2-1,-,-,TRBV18,CASSPRGDLMNEQFF,TGTGCCAGCTCACCACGGGGAGACTTAATGAATGAGCAGTTCTTC
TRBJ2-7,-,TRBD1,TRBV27,CASSWGDRYYEQYF,TGTGCCAGCAGTTGGGGGGACAGGTACTACGAGCAGTACTTC
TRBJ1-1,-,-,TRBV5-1,CASSWGGETEAFF,TGCGCCAGCTCCTGGGGCGGGGAGACTGAAGCTTTCTTT
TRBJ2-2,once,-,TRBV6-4,CASRRQINTGELFF,TGTGCCAGCAGGAGGCAGATTAACACCGGGGAGCTGTTTTTT
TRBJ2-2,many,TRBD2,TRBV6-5,CASKVLAGAFGELFF,TGTGCCAGCAAGGTACTAGCGGGAGCCTTCGGGGAGCTGTTTTTT
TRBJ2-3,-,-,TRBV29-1,CSVERREFLTDTQYF,TGCAGCGTTGAACGTCGGGAGTTTCTCACAGATACGCAGTATTTT
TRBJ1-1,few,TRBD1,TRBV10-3,CAIRDRVMNTEAFF,TGTGCCATCAGGGACAGGGTTATGAACACTGAAGCTTTCTTT
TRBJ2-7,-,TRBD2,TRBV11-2,CASSLGVAGNYEQYF,TGTGCCAGCAGCTTAGGGGTAGCGGGGAACTACGAGCAGTACTTC
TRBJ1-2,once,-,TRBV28,CASSHNYGYTF,TGTGCCAGCAGCCATAACTATGGCTACACCTTC
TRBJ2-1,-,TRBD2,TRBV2,CASSLAGNSYNEQFF,TGTGCCAGCAGCTTAGCGGGCAACTCCTACAATGAGCAGTTCTTC
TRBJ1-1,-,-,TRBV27,CASSVSGVVVNTEAFF,TGTGCCAGCAGTGTTTCAGGGGTGGTGGTGAACACTGAAGCTTTCTTT
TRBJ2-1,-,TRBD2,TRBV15,CATSSSPGLAGGWDEQFF,TGTGCCACCAGCAGCAGTCCGGGACTAGCGGGAGGCTGGGATGAGCAGTTCTTC
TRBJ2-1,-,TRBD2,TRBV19,CASSIGGGTSVNEQFF,TGTGCCAGTAGTATAGGGGGCGGGACTAGCGTTAATGAGCAGTTCTTC
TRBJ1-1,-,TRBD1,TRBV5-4,CASSLNRGGSEAFF,TGTGCCAGCAGCTTGAACAGGGGCGGGTCTGAAGCTTTCTTT
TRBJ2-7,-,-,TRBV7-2,CASSPSGSYEQYF,TGTGCCAGCAGCCCCTCCGGGTCCTACGAGCAGTACTTC
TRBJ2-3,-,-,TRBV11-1,CASSILIGQGYTDTQYF,TGTGCCAGCAGCATTCTTATTGGGCAGGGTTACACAGATACGCAGTATTTT
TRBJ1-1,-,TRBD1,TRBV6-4,CASSGQERYTEAFF,TGTGCCAGCTCAGGACAGGAGCGGTACACTGAAGCTTTCTTT
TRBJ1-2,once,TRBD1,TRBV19,CASSIGTGNYGYTF,TGTGCCAGTAGTATAGGGACAGGAAACTATGGCTACACCTTC
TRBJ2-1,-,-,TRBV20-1,CSARNRPEQFF,TGCAGTGCTAGAAACAGACCAGAGCAGTTCTTC